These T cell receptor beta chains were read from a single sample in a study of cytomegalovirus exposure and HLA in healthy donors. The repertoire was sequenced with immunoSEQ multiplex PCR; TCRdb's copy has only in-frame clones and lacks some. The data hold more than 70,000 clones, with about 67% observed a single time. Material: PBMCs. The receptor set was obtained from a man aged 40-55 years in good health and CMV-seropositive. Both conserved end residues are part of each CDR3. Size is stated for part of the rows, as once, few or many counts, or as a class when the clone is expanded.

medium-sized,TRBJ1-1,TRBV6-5,CASQKVRGGNTEAFF
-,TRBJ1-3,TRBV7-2,CASSLSTGHGNTIYF
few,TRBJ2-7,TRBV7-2,CASSLQGTGDYEQYF
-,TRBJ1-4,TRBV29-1,CSVGEAELFF
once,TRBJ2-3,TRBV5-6,CASSLHRADTQYF
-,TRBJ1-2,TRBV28,CASSLYSLGYTF
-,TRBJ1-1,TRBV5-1,CASSLRGTEAFF
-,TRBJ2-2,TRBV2,CASTRTPPGTTLTGELFF
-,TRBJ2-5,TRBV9,CASSVLGEGAETQYF
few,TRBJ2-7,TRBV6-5,CASSYSGQGAYEQYF
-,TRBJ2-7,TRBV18,CASSPVGASYEQYF
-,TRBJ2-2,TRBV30,CAWNSRDRGSGELFF
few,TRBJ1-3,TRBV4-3,CASSQDPGIGSGNTIYF
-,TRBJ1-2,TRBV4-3,CASSQERGSYGYTF
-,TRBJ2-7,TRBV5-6,CASSLSGIFYEQYF
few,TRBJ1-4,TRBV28,CASSRGQPNEKLFF
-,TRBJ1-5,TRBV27,CASRTGRDRGDQPQHF
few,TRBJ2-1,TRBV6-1,CASSDPTSGNYNEQFF
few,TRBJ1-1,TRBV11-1,CASSLGRGMNTEAFF
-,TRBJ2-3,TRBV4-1,CASSLRSGPFTSTDTQYF
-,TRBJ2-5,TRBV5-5,CASSLYGNQETQYF
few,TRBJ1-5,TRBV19,CASSAIDRGYSNQPQHF
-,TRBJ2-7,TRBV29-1,CSVIRDYTTYEQYF
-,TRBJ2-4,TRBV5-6,CASSSAVRAKNIQYF
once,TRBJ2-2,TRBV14,CASSSQGALTGELFF
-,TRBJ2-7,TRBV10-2,CASSEPKRLAGGPTEQYF
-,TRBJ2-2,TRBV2,CASSEHRARTGELFF
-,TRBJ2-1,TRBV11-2,CASGRFAEQFF
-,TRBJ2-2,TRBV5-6,CASSFSTAGGRTGELFF
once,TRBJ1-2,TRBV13,CASNKQGNYGYTF
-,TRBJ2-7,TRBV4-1,CASSQGDIWAEQYF
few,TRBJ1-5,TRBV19,CASSKPGQPIQPQHF
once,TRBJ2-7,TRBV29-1,CSVGLVSRGSSEQYF
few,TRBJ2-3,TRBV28,CASSFPGLSTDTQYF
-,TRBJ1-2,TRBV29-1,CSVSSGDSNYGYTF
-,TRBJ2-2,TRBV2,CAGGQGYPNTGELFF
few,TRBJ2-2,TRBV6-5,CASSYTRGKAGELFF
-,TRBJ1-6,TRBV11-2,CASSSDRRNSPLHF
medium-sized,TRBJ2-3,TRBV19,CASSIGTGYTDTQYF
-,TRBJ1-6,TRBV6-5,CASSYNPGAGNSPLHF
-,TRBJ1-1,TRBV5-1,CASSPVEVQNTEAFF
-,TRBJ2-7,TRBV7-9,CASSFSGSSYEQYF
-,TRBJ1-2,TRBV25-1,CASSPLDSTSSPYGYTF
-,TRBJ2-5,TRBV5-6,CASSAGTGVRETQYF
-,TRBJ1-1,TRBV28,CASSPTGRVAEAFF
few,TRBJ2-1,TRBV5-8,CASSITGGGNEQFF
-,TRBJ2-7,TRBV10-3,CAISEAERGTGTYEQYF
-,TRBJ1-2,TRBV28,CASSSRGGYTF
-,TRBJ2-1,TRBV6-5,CASSLGGTTTGEQFF
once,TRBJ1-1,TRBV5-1,CASSLNRGVTEAFF
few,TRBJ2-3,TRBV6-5,CASRPTGGADTQYF
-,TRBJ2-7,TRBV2,CASSEVGAGATSYEQYF
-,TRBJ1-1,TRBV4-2,CASSQDLGQGSLGGTEAFF